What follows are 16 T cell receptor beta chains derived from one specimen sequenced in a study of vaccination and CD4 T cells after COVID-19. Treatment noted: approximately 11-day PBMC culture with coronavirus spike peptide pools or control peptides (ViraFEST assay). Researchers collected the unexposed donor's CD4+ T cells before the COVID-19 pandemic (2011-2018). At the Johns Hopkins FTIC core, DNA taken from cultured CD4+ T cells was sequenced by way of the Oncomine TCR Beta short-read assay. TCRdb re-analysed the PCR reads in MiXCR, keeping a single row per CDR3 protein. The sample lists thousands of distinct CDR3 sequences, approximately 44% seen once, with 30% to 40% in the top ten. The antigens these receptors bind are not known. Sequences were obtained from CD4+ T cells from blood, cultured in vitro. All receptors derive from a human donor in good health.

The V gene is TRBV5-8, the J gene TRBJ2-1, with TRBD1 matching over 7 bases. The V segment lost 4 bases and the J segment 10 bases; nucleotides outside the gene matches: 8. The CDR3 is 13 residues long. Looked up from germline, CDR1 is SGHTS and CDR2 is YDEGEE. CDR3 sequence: CASSRDSRSEQFF. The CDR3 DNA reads TGTGCCAGCAGCAGGGACAGTCGGTCCGAGCAGTTCTTC.

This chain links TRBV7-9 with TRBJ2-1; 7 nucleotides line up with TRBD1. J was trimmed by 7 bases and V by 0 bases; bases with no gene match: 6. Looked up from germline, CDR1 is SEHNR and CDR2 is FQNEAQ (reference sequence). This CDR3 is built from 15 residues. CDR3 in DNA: TGTGCCAGCAGCTTAGCTGGGACAGTTGAAAATGAGCAGTTCTTC. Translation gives CASSLAGTVENEQFF.

CDR3 in amino acids: CSAQDREWKQFF. The CDR3 DNA sequence: TGCAGTGCCCAGGACAGGGAGTGGAAGCAGTTCTTC. This chain connects TRBV20-1 to TRBJ2-1, with 8 bases that match TRBD1. The CDR3 loop spans 12 amino acids. Trimming at V came to 6 bases and at J to 11 bases, leaving 9 bases not matched to a gene. Germline V gene sequence: CDR1 DFQATT, CDR2 SNEGSKA (reference sequence).

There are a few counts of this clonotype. In nucleotides, the CDR3 is TGCAGTGCTAGAGATCCGGAAGGGCGGGCTTTCTTT. Translation gives CSARDPEGRAFF. V usage is TRBV20-1 and J usage is TRBJ1-1; D gene uncertain. V was cut by 0 bases and J by 11 bases, with 13 bases left in between. The CDR3 contains 12 residues. Germline-derived CDR1 and CDR2 are DFQATT and SNEGSKA (reference sequence).

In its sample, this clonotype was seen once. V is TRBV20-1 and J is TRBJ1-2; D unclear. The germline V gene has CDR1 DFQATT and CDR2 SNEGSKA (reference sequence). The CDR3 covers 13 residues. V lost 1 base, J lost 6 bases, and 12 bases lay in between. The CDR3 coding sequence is TGCAGTGCTAGAGGAGGACCCGGCGATGGCTACACCTTC. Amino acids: CSARGGPGDGYTF.

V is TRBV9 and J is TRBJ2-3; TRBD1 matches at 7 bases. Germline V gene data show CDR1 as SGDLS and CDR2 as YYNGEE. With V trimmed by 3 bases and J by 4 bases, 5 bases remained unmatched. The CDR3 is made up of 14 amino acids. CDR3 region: CASSAPGTADTQYF. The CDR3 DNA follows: TGTGCCAGCAGCGCCCCCGGGACAGCAGATACGCAGTATTTT.

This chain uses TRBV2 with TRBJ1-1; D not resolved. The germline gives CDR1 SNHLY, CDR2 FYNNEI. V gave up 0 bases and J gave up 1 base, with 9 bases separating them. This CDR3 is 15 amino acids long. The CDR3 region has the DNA TGTGCCAGCAGTGAAGCGGTCTCAGGGAACACTGAAGCTTTCTTT. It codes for CASSEAVSGNTEAFF.

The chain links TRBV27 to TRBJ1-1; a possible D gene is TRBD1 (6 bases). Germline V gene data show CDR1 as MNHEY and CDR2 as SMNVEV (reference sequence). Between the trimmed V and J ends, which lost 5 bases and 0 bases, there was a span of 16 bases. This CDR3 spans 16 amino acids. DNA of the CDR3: TGTGCCAGCAGTCCTACGCATGGGGGCTTGAACACTGAAGCTTTCTTT. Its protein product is CASSPTHGGLNTEAFF.

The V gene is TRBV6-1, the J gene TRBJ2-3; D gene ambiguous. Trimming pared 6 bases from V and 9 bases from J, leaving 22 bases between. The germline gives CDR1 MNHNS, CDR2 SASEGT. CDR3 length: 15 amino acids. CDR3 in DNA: TGTGCCAGCAGCCGTGACGGGCTCCAAGCTCAAACGCAGTATTTT. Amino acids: CASSRDGLQAQTQYF.

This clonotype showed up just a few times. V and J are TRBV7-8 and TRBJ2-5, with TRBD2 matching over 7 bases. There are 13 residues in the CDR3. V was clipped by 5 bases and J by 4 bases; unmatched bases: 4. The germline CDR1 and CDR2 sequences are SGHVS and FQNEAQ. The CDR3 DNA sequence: TGTGCCAGCAGCAAGACTAGCCGAGAGACCCAGTACTTC. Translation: CASSKTSRETQYF.

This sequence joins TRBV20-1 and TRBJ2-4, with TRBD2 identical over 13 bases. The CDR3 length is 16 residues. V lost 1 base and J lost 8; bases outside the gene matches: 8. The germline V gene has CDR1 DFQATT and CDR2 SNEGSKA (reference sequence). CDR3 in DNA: TGCAGTGCTAGAGGCCTGACTAGCGGGGGGTCTGACATTCAGTACTTC. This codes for CSARGLTSGGSDIQYF.

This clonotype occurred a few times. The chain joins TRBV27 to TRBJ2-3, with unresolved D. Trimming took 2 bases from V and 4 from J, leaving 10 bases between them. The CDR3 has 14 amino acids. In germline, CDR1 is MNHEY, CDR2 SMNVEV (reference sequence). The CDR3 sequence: CASSLGPTPDTQYF. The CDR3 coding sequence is TGTGCCAGCAGTTTAGGGCCGACCCCAGATACGCAGTATTTT.

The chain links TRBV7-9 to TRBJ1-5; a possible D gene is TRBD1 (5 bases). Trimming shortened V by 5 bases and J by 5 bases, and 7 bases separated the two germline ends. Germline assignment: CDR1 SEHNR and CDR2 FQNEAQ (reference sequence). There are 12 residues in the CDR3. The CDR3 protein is CASSRDHQPQHF. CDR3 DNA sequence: TGTGCCAGCAGCAGGGACCATCAGCCCCAGCATTTT. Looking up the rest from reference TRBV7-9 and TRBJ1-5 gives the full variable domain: DTGVSQNPRHKITKRGQNVTFRCDPISEHNRLYWYRQTLGQGPEFLTYFQNEAQLEKSRLLSDRFSAERPKGSFSTLEIQRTEQGDSAMYLCASSRDHQPQHFGDGTRLSIL.

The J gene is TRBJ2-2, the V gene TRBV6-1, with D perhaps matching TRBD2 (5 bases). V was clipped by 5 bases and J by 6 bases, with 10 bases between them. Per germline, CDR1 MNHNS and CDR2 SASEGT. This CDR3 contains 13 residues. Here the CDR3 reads CASSTDSSGELFF. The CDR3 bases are TGTGCCAGCAGTACGGACTCTTCCGGGGAGCTGTTTTTT.

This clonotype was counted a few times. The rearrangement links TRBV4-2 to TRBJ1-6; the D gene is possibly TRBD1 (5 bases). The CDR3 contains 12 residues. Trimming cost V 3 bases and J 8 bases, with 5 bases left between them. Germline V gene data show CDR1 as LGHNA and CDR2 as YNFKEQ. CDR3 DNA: TGTGCCAGCAGCCAGGGGGATTCACCCCTCCACTTT. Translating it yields CASSQGDSPLHF.

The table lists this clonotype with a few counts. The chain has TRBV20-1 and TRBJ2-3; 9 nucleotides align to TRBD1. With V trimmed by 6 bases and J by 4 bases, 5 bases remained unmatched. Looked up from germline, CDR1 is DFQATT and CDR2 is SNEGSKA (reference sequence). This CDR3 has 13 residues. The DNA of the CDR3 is TGCAGTGCCGTGGACAGGGGACCAGATACGCAGTATTTT. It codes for CSAVDRGPDTQYF.